This TCR beta chain was retrieved from a study of shared clonotypes between healthy human individuals (dated by TCRdb to the early 2020s). General notes on the study: The cohort comprised a couple of women and a few men aged 18 to 49 years. For each donor, CD4 naive and CD4 memory were each run on three plates, CD8 naive on two plates, and CD8 memory on one plate. To estimate repertoire size and how much clonotype sharing occurs between individuals, the study deeply sequenced the blood TCR repertoires of roughly 5 healthy adults. To increase sequencing depth and limit assay-specific biases, TCR repertoire library preparation and sequencing were carried out by different laboratories using diverse techniques. Between about 0.94 and 8.9 billion PBMCs per donor were obtained by leukapheresis.

On this clone itself: The antigen it binds to is not known. The sample holds no much larger clone one base away, and base qualities are not on file.

The donors were healthy, HIV-negative adults with no recently reported acute infections or vaccinations. Every donor was a Caucasian adult living in Nashville, Tennessee, USA. CD4+ T cells were enriched through magnetic negative selection, after which naive cells were positively selected on CD45RA and the remaining negative fraction served as the memory subset. Blood was obtained by leukapheresis, after which PBMCs were separated by Ficoll-Histopaque density gradient centrifugation and cryopreserved in liquid nitrogen vapor phase. Purity and quantity of every magnetically sorted T cell population were checked by analytical flow cytometry. From each sorted fraction, genomic DNA was isolated and quantified by UV absorbance on a Nanodrop 2000c. V is shortened by 3 bases, J by 3 bases, and the region joining them spans 6 bases. The cysteine opens and the phenylalanine closes a CDR3 of 12 amino acids. Only the CDR3 part of the read is kept: 36 bases, read in frame from the first base. The CDR1 and CDR2 encoded by the germline V gene are SGHAT and FQNNGV.

Using the deep immunoSEQ assay, TCR CDR3 regions were amplified from genomic DNA by multiplex PCR. Extracted genomic DNA from each cell subset was distributed evenly across all wells of several immunoSEQ 96-well plates, and each plate was treated as a replicate. For sorted subsets, around 0.2 ug of genomic DNA, equivalent to 25,000 to 30,000 T cell genomes, went into each replicate PCR. Purified libraries were quantified with a Qubit 3.0 fluorometer, sized on a Bioanalyzer 2100, and re-quantified with the KAPA Library Quantification kit. Every immunoSEQ 96-well plate was sequenced on a separate single-read 150-cycle Illumina NextSeq 550 flow cell. Under the source paper's analysis protocol: Because the immunoSEQ output held only junctional sequences and lacked quality scores, the filtering could not match the filtering applied to full-length reads. To assign V/J genes and CDR3, sequences were annotated using PyIR, a Python wrapper for IgBLAST v1.9, with IMGT germline references. Reads with weak V/J assignments (E-value above 1e-6), missing CDR3, stop codons, out-of-frame junctions, or ambiguous translated residues were removed. V3J clonotypes were defined by identical inferred V gene, J gene, and CDR3 amino acid sequence. Percentage overlap between repertoires was calculated by dividing the number of shared unique clonotypes by the size of the smaller repertoire. Richness of each repertoire was evaluated using RTK rarefaction, the Chao1 estimator, and Recon v2.1 estimates of unobserved clonotypes. Generation probabilities were computed with OLGA for all TCRbeta clonotypes obtained by the gDNA method from several donors. TCRdb re-hosts the immuneACCESS table, in-frame sequences only. Its copies lack some clones; in the studies checked, an unresolved V gene accounts for under half of them, and the cause for the rest is not known. V, J and clone size derive from that table, while D and trimming were established from the DNA sequence. This sample has about 1 million clones in its table, and under 80% of those were observed once. Together, the top ten hold about 1.4% of the sample.

Results the study describes overall, beyond this receptor: Sampling was limited to blood, and TCR repertoires in tissue likely differ from TCR repertoires in blood. Sharing across a few donors was observed for approximately 5% of naive CD4, about 3.2% of naive CD8, 2.3% of memory CD4, and over 0.3% of memory CD8 clonotypes. Compared with non-shared clonotypes, clonotypes shared by all four sorted-subset donors had higher generation probabilities. Larger estimated clonotype richness was generally found for naive subsets than for memory subsets. Pairwise subsampling indicated that sequencing depth was expected to affect the degree of clonotype sharing among donors. Incomplete sequencing was indicated by rarefaction of sorted-subset datasets, despite the large sequencing depth. The small number of donors limited the genetic and exposure-history diversity represented.

The source material was memory CD4+ T cells sorted from blood. This specimen's cell subset or site label, per the study, means: CD45RA-negative fraction. This receptor was identified in a man younger than 35 in good health. Recombination joined TRBV11-2 with TRBJ2-7, with TRBD2 perhaps the D gene, on 5 matching bases. The sequenced DNA is TGTGCCAGCAGCTTTCGGGGCTACGAGCAGTACTTC. Its protein product is CASSFRGYEQYF.